This is a list of T cell receptor beta chains from one sample in a study of blood T cells in healthy people across ages. TCRdb reprocessed the 5' RACE reads with MiXCR, giving one entry per CDR3 protein. The sample shows more than 900,000 distinct CDR3 sequences, around 25% of them seen only once. The sample also formed part of further work on T cells of mothers and their children.

The sample consisted of blood. These receptors came from a girl aged 2-10 years in good health. CDR3s include the opening cysteine and the closing phenylalanine or tryptophan.

V gene | CDR3 protein
TRBV12-3/TRBV12-4 | CASSRSDRQPHQPQHF
TRBV10-3 | CAISEFGLALSSYNEQFF
TRBV27 | CASRGTYPITEYTQYF
TRBV28 | CASTSGPSNYGYTF
TRBV20-1 | CSAGTAYEQYF
TRBV6-2/TRBV6-3 | CASSRPRGFYEQFF
TRBV29-1 | CSVEILGQGAREQYF
TRBV12-3/TRBV12-4 | CASSFRTSYEQYF
TRBV20-1 | CSAANSEKQETQYF
TRBV15 | CATSTFRLSYEQYF
TRBV10-3 | CAISSGQINSGTTIYF
TRBV2 | CASSERQSQETQYF
TRBV12-3/TRBV12-4 | CASSYAVGGSYNEQFF
TRBV12-3/TRBV12-4 | CASTARPKTSVNTGELFF
TRBV7-9 | CASSRKGQGVNGYTF
TRBV20-1 | CSARVWTRSEQFF
TRBV7-2 | CASSLYINEQFF
TRBV20-1 | CSASLPVAGANEQYF
TRBV6-1 | CASIPRGTQNPVSSEQYF
TRBV20-1 | CSVPLLAGSYNEQFF
TRBV18 | CASSHQGPYNEQFF
TRBV5-5 | CASSPGRQGFVYYGYTF
TRBV7-8 | CASSTETKYNEQFF
TRBV3-1 | CASSQAGTSGRSSYEQYF
TRBV7-9 | CASGEVITEAFF
TRBV12-3/TRBV12-4 | CASSLQGSNGNQPQHF
TRBV4-2 | CASSRLGTGGQPQHF
TRBV5-1 | CASSFAPLGERYF
TRBV7-9 | CASSSWASYEQYF
TRBV18 | CASSPSMGIREEQYF
TRBV12-3/TRBV12-4 | CASSFSVVGLHF
TRBV14 | CASSHRPGTSYEQYF
TRBV7-9 | CASWGNTIYF
TRBV2 | CAGRLSSYNEQFF
TRBV2 | CASQTLAYNEQFF
TRBV7-9 | CARDFFDGELFF
TRBV13 | CASSSERTEAFF
TRBV29-1 | CSVAGGPRTEAFF
TRBV3-1 | CASSHNGPQETQYF
TRBV29-1 | CSVEGRLATDTQYF
TRBV28 | CATERAGDYEQYF
TRBV7-9 | CASSSPTSGRSGGDNEQFF
TRBV28 | CASSPYIGRETQYF
TRBV11-2 | CASLQGPTYEQYF
TRBV5-1 | CASSLEQGELFF
TRBV28 | CASRPSGTSGKYEQYF
TRBV7-9 | CASSQGASEQYF
TRBV6-1 | CATSGTGGSFRGTYGYTF